A selection of T cell receptor beta chains follows, all from one sample in a study of blood T cell repertoires in COVID-19. Produced via immunoSEQ multiplex PCR; TCRdb's table is partial and in-frame only. The data contain 100,000 to 150,000 clones, 79% of them seen just once; the ten biggest clones take up 37%. The specimen was peripheral blood. These receptors were collected from a man aged 35-49 years with active or convalescent COVID-19. Each CDR3 is given with its conserved first and last residue. The order of the fields is J gene, clone size, D gene, V gene, CDR3 DNA, CDR3 protein. The D gene is left open where the match is weak. Clone size is stated in some rows and not others, as once, few, many or a class when expanded.

TRBJ2-1	-	TRBD1	TRBV30	TGTGCCTGGAGTGTGGAACAGGGGCTGCGTGAGCAGTTCTTC	CAWSVEQGLREQFF
TRBJ1-6	-	TRBD1	TRBV6-6	TGTGCCAGCAGGGGGTCGGACAGGACAAATTCACCCCTCCACTTT	CASRGSDRTNSPLHF
TRBJ1-2	-	-	TRBV7-9	TGTGCCAGCAGCTTCCCAGTCTATGGCTACACCTTC	CASSFPVYGYTF
TRBJ1-1	-	TRBD1	TRBV7-9	TGTGCCAGCCGAGCCACGGACAGGGGGTCTGAAGCTTTCTTT	CASRATDRGSEAFF
TRBJ2-2	once	TRBD2	TRBV6-1	TGTGCCAGCAGTGAAGGGGCGGGAGTGGCCGGGGAGCTGTTTTTT	CASSEGAGVAGELFF
TRBJ1-6	once	TRBD1	TRBV25-1	TGTGCCAGCAGCCCCGGGGACAGGGAAAGTTCACCCCTCCACTTT	CASSPGDRESSPLHF
TRBJ1-2	once	-	TRBV5-4	TGTGCCAGCAGCCCGGCAGGTGACATCCCCTATGGCTACACCTTC	CASSPAGDIPYGYTF
TRBJ1-6	-	-	TRBV5-1	TGCGCCAGCAGCTTCGGTCAGGATCACTCACCCCTCCACTTT	CASSFGQDHSPLHF
TRBJ2-5	-	TRBD2	TRBV27	TGTGCCAGCAGTCGCAGGCACACACTAGCGGGAATCGGGGAGACCCAGTACTTC	CASSRRHTLAGIGETQYF
TRBJ2-7	few	-	TRBV5-1	TGCGCCAGCAGCTTGGACAGGGATTCTCCGCAGTACTTC	CASSLDRDSPQYF
TRBJ2-2	-	-	TRBV2	TGTGCCAGCAAAGAGACTACGAACACCGGGGAGCTGTTTTTT	CASKETTNTGELFF